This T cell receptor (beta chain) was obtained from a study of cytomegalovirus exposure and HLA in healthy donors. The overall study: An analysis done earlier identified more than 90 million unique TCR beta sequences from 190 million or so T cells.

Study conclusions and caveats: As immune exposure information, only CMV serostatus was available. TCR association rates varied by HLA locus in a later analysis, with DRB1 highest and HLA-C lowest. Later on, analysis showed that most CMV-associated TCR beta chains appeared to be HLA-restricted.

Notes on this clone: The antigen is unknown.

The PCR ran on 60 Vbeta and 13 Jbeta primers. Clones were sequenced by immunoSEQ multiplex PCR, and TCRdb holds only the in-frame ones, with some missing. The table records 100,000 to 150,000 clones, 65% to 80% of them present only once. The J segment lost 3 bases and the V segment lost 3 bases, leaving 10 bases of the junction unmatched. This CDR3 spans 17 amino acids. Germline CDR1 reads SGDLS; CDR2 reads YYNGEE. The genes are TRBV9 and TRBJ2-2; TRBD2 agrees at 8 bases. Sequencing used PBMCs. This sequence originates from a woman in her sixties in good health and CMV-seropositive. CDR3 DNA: TGTGCCAGCAGCGAGCGGAGGGTAGCGGGATACACCGGGGAGCTGTTTTTT. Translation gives CASSERRVAGYTGELFF.